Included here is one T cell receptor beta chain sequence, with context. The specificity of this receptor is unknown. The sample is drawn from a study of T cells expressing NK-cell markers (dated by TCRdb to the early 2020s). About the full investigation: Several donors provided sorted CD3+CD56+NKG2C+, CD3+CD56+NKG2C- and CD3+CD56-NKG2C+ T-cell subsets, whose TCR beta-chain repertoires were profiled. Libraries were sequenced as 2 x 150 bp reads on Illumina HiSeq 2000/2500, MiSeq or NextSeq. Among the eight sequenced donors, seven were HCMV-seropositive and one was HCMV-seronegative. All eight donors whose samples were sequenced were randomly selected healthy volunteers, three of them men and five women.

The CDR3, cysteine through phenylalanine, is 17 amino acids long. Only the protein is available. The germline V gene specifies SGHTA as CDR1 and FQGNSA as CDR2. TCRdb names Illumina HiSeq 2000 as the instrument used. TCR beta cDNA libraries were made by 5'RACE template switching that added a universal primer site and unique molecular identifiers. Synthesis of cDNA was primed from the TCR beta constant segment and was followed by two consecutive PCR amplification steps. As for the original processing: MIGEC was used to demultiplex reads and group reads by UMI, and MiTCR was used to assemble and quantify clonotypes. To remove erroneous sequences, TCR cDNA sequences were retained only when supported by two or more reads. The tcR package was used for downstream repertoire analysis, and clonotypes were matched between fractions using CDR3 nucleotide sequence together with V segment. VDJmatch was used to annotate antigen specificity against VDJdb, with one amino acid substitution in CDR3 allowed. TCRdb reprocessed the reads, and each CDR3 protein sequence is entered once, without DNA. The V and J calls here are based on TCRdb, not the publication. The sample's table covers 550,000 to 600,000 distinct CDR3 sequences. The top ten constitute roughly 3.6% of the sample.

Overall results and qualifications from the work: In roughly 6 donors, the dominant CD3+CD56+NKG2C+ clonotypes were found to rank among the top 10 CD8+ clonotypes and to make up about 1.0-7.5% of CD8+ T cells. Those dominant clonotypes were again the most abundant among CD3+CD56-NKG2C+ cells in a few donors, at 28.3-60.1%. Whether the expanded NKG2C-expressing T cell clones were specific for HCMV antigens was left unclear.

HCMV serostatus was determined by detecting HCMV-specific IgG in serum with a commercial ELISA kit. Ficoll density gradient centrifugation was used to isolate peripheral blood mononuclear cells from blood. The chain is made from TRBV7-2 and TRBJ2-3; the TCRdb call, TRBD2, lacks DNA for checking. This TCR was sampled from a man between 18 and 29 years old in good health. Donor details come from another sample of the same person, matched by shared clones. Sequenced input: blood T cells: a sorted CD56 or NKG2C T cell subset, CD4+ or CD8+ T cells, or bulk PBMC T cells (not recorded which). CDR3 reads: CASSLAASGRAGDTQYF.